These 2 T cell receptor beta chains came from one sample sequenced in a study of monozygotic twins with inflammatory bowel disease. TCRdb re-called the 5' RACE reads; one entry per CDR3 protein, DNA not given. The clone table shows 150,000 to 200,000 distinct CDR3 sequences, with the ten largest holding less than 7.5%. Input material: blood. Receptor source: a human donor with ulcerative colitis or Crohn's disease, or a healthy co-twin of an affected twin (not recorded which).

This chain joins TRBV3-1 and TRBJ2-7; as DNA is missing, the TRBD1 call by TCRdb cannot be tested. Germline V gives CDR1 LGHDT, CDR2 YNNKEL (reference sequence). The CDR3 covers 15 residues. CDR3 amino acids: CASSPYGTGVYEQYF.

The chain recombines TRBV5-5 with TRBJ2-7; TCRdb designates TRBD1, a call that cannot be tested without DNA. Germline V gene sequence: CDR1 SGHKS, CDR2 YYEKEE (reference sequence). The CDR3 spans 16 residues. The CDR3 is CASSHGAGSLGAEQYF.